This TCR beta chain derives from a study of monozygotic twins with inflammatory bowel disease. Reanalyzing the 5' RACE reads, TCRdb keeps one entry per CDR3 protein, without DNA. This table lists 300,000 to 400,000 distinct CDR3 sequences. The germline CDR1 and CDR2 sequences are SGHRS and YFSETQ. The length of the CDR3 is 17 residues. Sequencing used blood. The chain joins TRBV5-1 to TRBJ2-5; TCRdb selects TRBD1, and the lack of DNA leaves this call unchecked. The sequence was obtained from a human donor with ulcerative colitis or Crohn's disease, or a healthy co-twin of an affected twin (not recorded which). The CDR3 region is CASSLAGTGRAQETQYF.